This entry concerns a single T cell receptor beta chain. Sequencing was performed with immunoSEQ multiplex PCR; in TCRdb, only in-frame clones are kept and a portion is missing. The table lists roughly 70,000 clones, approximately 93% of them singletons. The entry originates in a study of technical replicates of blood from a handful of donors. Germline values: CDR1 MNHEY, CDR2 SMNVEV (reference sequence). V lost 10 bases to trimming and J lost 4 bases, with 19 bases between them. CDR3 length equals 15 residues. The receptor was derived from a human donor in good health. The gene calls are TRBV27 and TRBJ2-2; D not resolved. Sample: T cells isolated from PBMCs. CDR3 region: CATRGAHPPTGELFF. In DNA form, the CDR3 reads TGTGCCACCCGTGGAGCCCACCCCCCCACCGGGGAGCTGTTTTTT.